These 5 T cell receptor beta chains originate from one sample sequenced in a study of CD8 T cells in ankylosing spondylitis. One entry per CDR3 protein, called by TCRdb with MiXCR from the 5' RACE reads. Here the sample spans some 340,000 distinct CDR3 sequences, 14% to 15% being singletons. Sequenced input: blood, either unsorted or a sorted T cell fraction (not recorded which). These receptors were collected from a male donor with ankylosing spondylitis or in good health (not recorded which).

The gene calls are TRBV5-1 and TRBJ2-7, with a weak D call TRBD1 (6 bases). This CDR3 comprises 13 residues. Trimming cost V 6 bases and J 6 bases, with 16 bases left between them. Germline-derived CDR1 and CDR2 are SGHRS and YFSETQ. CDR3 in DNA: TGCGCCAGCACCAGCGCCACAGGGACCGAGCAGTACTTC. Protein product: CASTSATGTEQYF.

There are many counts of this clonotype. CDR3 residues: CASSLALAGGLGEQYF. CDR3 DNA sequence: TGCGCCAGCAGCTTGGCCCTAGCGGGGGGCTTGGGCGAGCAGTACTTC. This chain uses TRBV5-1 with TRBJ2-7; the match to TRBD2 covers 11 bases. The CDR3 extends over 16 amino acids. Trimming took 0 bases from V and 6 from J; bases not matched to a gene: 8. In germline, CDR1 is SGHRS, CDR2 YFSETQ.

In this sample, this clonotype turned up a few times. The chain employs TRBV5-5 and TRBJ1-6; D not certain. Trimming removed 0 bases at V and 7 bases at J, with 11 bases between. Germline V lookup: CDR1 SGHKS, CDR2 YYEKEE (reference sequence). The length of the CDR3 is 15 residues. CDR3 nucleotides: TGTGCCAGCAGCTTGGGCCTCTCGGGGAATTCACCCCTCCACTTT. Translation gives CASSLGLSGNSPLHF.

This clonotype has more than one count but fewer than ten. The gene calls are TRBV20-1 and TRBJ1-2; 9 nucleotides match TRBD1. Trimming removed 3 bases from V and 3 bases from J; junction bases left unmatched: 5. The CDR3 has 14 residues. Germline V gives CDR1 DFQATT, CDR2 SNEGSKA (reference sequence). The CDR3 bases are TGCAGTGCTAGTGAACAGGGGGCTTACTATGGCTACACCTTC. Protein: CSASEQGAYYGYTF.

As DNA, the CDR3 is TGTGCCAGCAGCCCTCGGGTCGTTATCGGCACAGATACGCAGTATTTT. The encoded protein is CASSPRVVIGTDTQYF. This chain connects TRBV5-5 to TRBJ2-3; D not certain. The germline V and J ends were trimmed by 4 bases and 1 base, with 16 bases remaining between them. CDR1 and CDR2 from the germline V gene are SGHKS and YYEKEE (reference sequence). The CDR3 sequence is 16 residues long.